These T cell receptor beta chains were read from a single sample in a study of blood T cell repertoires in COVID-19. Repertoires were generated with immunoSEQ multiplex PCR, while TCRdb's copy carries only in-frame clones and drops some. There are hundreds of thousands of clones in the sample; 90% to 95% occur only once, and less than 2.5% lies in the top ten. Material: PBMCs or T cells enriched from blood (not recorded which). These receptors were collected from a woman aged 18 to 35 who had recovered from COVID-19. CDR3s include the opening cysteine and the closing phenylalanine or tryptophan. D genes are given only for firm matches. Expanded clones get a size class; other rows say once, few or many, or leave the size out.

j_gene | len | v_gene | abundance | d_gene | CDR3nt | CDR3aa
TRBJ2-7 | 14 | TRBV9 | - | - | TGTGCCAGCAGCGTAGAGTTGCGGGGGCTCGAGCAGTACTTC | CASSVELRGLEQYF
TRBJ1-1 | 14 | TRBV5-8 | - | - | TGTGCCAGCAGCCCCGGACAGACGAACACTGAAGCTTTCTTT | CASSPGQTNTEAFF
TRBJ2-1 | 15 | TRBV10-1 | - | TRBD2 | TGCGCCAGCAGTGAGGGGACTAGCGTCTACAATGAGCAGTTCTTC | CASSEGTSVYNEQFF
TRBJ2-1 | 16 | TRBV4-1 | - | TRBD2 | TGCGCCAGCAGCCGGACCGTAGCGGGAGCCAACAATGAGCAGTTCTTC | CASSRTVAGANNEQFF
TRBJ2-1 | 18 | TRBV11-2 | - | TRBD1 | TGTGCCAGCAGCTTAGATGAGACAGGGTTCGGGGCCTACAATGAGCAGTTCTTC | CASSLDETGFGAYNEQFF
TRBJ2-7 | 15 | TRBV5-1 | - | TRBD2 | TGCGCCAGCAGCGATGCAACCGGGAGGGGAAACGAGCAGTACTTC | CASSDATGRGNEQYF
TRBJ1-1 | 15 | TRBV25-1 | - | - | TGTGCCACCAAACGGACAGCCTTGGTCGACACTGAAGCTTTCTTT | CATKRTALVDTEAFF
TRBJ1-1 | 15 | TRBV9 | - | TRBD1 | TGTGCCAGCAGCGTAGGGGACAGGGAGCGCACTGAAGCTTTCTTT | CASSVGDRERTEAFF
TRBJ2-5 | 14 | TRBV5-1 | - | - | TGCGCCAGCAGCTTTGCGCACCCCGAAGAGACCCAGTACTTC | CASSFAHPEETQYF
TRBJ2-7 | 14 | TRBV27 | - | - | TGTGCCAGCAGTAGGTTCGGCGGGATCTACGAGCAGTACTTC | CASSRFGGIYEQYF
TRBJ2-4 | 18 | TRBV7-9 | - | - | TGTGCCAGCAGCTTAGATCGTCGGGGGGCGATGGGGAAAAACATTCAGTACTTC | CASSLDRRGAMGKNIQYF
TRBJ1-1 | 14 | TRBV7-9 | - | - | TGTGCCAGCAGCCTTGGGGGCGAAAACACTGAAGCTTTCTTT | CASSLGGENTEAFF
TRBJ1-1 | 15 | TRBV6-1 | - | - | TGTGCCAGCAGTGAACTAGTGAATAGCATGGCTGAAGCTTTCTTT | CASSELVNSMAEAFF
TRBJ2-1 | 13 | TRBV5-6 | few | - | TGTGCCAGCAGCGCCGACTTGTACAATGAGCAGTTCTTC | CASSADLYNEQFF
TRBJ2-5 | 17 | TRBV12-5 | - | TRBD2 | TGTGCTAGTGGTTTGCAACCGCAGCGGGGGGCCCAAGAGACCCAGTACTTC | CASGLQPQRGAQETQYF
TRBJ1-2 | 13 | TRBV14 | once | TRBD1 | TGTGCCAGCAGTACAGGGGGTGCCTATGGCTACACCTTC | CASSTGGAYGYTF
TRBJ2-3 | 15 | TRBV5-4 | - | TRBD2 | TGTGCCAGCAGTGATAGGACTAGGGGAACAGATACGCAGTATTTT | CASSDRTRGTDTQYF
TRBJ2-3 | 14 | TRBV5-1 | - | - | TGCGCCAGCAGCGAGGAGGGCCGCACAGATACGCAGTATTTT | CASSEEGRTDTQYF
TRBJ2-3 | 17 | TRBV2 | - | TRBD2 | TGTGCCAGCAGGGACTCGACTAGCGGTGGGGACACAGATACGCAGTATTTT | CASRDSTSGGDTDTQYF
TRBJ1-4 | 14 | TRBV2 | - | - | TGTGCCAGCAGTGGTCAGACAATTAATGAAAAACTGTTTTTT | CASSGQTINEKLFF
TRBJ2-7 | 13 | TRBV10-3 | - | - | TGTGCCATCAGTGAGAACGCCGGTCTCGGGCAGTACTTC | CAISENAGLGQYF
TRBJ1-1 | 12 | TRBV2 | - | - | TGTGCCAGCAACGGGGGGGGAACTGAAGCTTTCTTT | CASNGGGTEAFF
TRBJ2-4 | 18 | TRBV28 | - | TRBD2 | TGTGCCAGCAGTTTAGGTAGCGGGAGTATAAGGGGTGGGAACATTCAGTACTTC | CASSLGSGSIRGGNIQYF
TRBJ2-6 | 21 | TRBV4-1 | - | TRBD2 | TGCGCCAGCAGCCAAAGGGCGGGAGGGCCTAGTGGGGCCTCTGGGGCCAACGTCCTGACTTTC | CASSQRAGGPSGASGANVLTF
TRBJ1-6 | 18 | TRBV4-1 | - | TRBD1 | TGCGCCAGCAGCCAAGACCTGGGAATGGACAGGGGTTGGACACCCCTCCACTTT | CASSQDLGMDRGWTPLHF
TRBJ2-3 | 18 | TRBV27 | - | - | TGTGCCAGCAGTTTTAATCCGTCGCCACCAAAGTCCGGAGATACGCAGTATTTT | CASSFNPSPPKSGDTQYF
TRBJ1-5 | 16 | TRBV4-1 | - | - | TGCGCCAGCAGCCTGAGCAGGGGTTCTAGCAATCAGCCCCAGCATTTT | CASSLSRGSSNQPQHF
TRBJ1-2 | 17 | TRBV2 | - | TRBD1 | TGTGCCAGCAGTGTATTGACAGGGATTGTGAGCGTATATGGCTACACCTTC | CASSVLTGIVSVYGYTF
TRBJ2-3 | 14 | TRBV19 | - | - | TGTGCCAGTAGTATTAAAGCGGCGTCGGATACGCAGTATTTT | CASSIKAASDTQYF
TRBJ2-7 | 15 | TRBV9 | - | TRBD1 | TGTGCCAGCAGCGTCCCACAGGGGCCCTCCTACGAGCAGTACTTC | CASSVPQGPSYEQYF
TRBJ2-3 | 16 | TRBV11-3 | - | - | TGTGCCAGCAGCTTAGATTCCAGACTAGAGACAGATACGCAGTATTTT | CASSLDSRLETDTQYF